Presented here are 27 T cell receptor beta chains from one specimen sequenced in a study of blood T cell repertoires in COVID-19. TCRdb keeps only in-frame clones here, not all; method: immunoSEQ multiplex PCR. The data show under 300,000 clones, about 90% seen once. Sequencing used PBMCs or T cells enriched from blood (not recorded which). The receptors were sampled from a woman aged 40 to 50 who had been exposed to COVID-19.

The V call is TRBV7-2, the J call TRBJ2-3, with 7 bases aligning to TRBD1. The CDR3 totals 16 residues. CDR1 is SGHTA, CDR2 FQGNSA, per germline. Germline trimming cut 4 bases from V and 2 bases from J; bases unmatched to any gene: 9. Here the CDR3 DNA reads TGTGCCAGCAGCTACCGACAGGGTAAATCCACAGATACGCAGTATTTT. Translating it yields CASSYRQGKSTDTQYF. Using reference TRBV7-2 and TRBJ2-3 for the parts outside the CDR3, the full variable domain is GAGVSQSPSNKVTEKGKDVELRCDPISGHTALYWYRQSLGQGLEFLIYFQGNSAPDKSGLPSDRFSAERTGGSVSTLTIQRTQQEDSAVYLCASSYRQGKSTDTQYFGPGTRLTVL.

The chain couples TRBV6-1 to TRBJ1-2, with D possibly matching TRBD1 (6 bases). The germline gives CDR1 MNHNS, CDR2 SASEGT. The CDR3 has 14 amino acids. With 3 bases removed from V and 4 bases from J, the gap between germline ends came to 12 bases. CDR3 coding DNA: TGTGCCAGCAGTGATCGGACAGAGCGCTATGGCTACACCTTC. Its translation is CASSDRTERYGYTF.

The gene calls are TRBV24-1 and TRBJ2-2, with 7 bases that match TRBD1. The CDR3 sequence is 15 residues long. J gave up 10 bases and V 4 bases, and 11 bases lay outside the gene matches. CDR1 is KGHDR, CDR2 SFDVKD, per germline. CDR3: CATSDTGTDFMELFF. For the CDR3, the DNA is TGTGCCACCAGTGACACCGGGACAGACTTCATGGAGCTGTTTTTT.

CDR3 region: CASSRTTGGGTVSNYGYTF. For the CDR3, the DNA is TGCGCCAGCAGTCGTACGACGGGTGGGGGGACGGTATCTAACTATGGCTACACCTTC. The J gene is TRBJ1-2, the V gene TRBV23-1; D possibly corresponds to TRBD1 (5 bases). TRBV23-1 is given ORF status, its function remaining uncertain. The CDR3 spans 19 residues. The ends were cut back, 4 bases at V and 0 bases at J, with 24 bases in the middle.

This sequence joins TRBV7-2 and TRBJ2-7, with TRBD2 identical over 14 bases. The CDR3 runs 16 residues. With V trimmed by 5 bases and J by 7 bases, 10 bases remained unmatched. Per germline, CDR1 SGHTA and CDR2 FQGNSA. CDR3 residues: CASSLGLAGALGEQYF. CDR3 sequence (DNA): TGTGCCAGCAGCCTGGGACTAGCGGGGGCCCTAGGGGAGCAGTACTTC.

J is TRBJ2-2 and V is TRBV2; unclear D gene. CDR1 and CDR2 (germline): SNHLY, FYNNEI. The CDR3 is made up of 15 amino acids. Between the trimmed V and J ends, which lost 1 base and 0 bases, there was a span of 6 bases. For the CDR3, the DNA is TGTGCCAGCAGTGAAGGACACGCGAACACCGGGGAGCTGTTTTTT. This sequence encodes CASSEGHANTGELFF.

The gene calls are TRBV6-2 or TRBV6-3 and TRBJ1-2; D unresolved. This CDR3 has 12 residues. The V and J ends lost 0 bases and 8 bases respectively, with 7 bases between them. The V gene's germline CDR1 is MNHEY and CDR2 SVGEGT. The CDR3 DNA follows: TGTGCCAGCAGTTACTCACTTAGCGGCTACACCTTC. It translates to CASSYSLSGYTF.

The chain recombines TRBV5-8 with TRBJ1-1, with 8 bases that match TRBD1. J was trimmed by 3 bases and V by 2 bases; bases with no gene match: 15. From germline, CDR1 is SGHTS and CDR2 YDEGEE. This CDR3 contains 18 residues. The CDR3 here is CASSFGQGASGWDTEAFF. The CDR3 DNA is TGTGCCAGCAGCTTCGGGCAGGGGGCAAGTGGGTGGGACACTGAAGCTTTCTTT.

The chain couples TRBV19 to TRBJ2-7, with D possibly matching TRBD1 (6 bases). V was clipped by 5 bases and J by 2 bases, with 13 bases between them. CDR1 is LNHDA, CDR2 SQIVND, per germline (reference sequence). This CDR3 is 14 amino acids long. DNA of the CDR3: TGTGCCAGTAGTCCTATCGACAGGACCTACGAGCAGTACTTC. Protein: CASSPIDRTYEQYF.

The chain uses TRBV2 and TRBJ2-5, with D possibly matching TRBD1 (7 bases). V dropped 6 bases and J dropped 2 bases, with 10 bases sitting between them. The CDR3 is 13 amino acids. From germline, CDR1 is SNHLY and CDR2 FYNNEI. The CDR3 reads CASSAGQQETQYF. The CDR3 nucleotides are TGTGCCAGCAGCGCGGGACAGCAAGAGACCCAGTACTTC.

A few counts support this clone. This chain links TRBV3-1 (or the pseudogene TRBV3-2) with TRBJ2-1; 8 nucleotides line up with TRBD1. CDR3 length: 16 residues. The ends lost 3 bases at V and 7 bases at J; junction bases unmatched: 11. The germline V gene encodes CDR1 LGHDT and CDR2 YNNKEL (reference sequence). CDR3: CASSHGQGLVGNEQFF. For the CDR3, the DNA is TGTGCCAGCAGCCACGGACAGGGTTTGGTAGGGAATGAGCAGTTCTTC.

The CDR3 spells CASSFLGTGDGYTF. CDR3 nucleotide sequence: TGTGCCAGCAGCTTCTTGGGGACAGGGGATGGCTACACCTTC. This chain joins TRBV7-2 and TRBJ1-2, with 10 nucleotides matching TRBD1. The germline gives CDR1 SGHTA, CDR2 FQGNSA. The CDR3 length is 14 residues. V shed 3 bases, J shed 6 bases, and the junction held 4 bases outside the gene matches.

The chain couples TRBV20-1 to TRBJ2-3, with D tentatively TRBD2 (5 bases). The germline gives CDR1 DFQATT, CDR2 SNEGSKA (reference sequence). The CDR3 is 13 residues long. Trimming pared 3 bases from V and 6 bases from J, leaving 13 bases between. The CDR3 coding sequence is TGCAGTGCTAGTTTGGCTCGGGGTGATACGCAGTATTTT. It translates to CSASLARGDTQYF.

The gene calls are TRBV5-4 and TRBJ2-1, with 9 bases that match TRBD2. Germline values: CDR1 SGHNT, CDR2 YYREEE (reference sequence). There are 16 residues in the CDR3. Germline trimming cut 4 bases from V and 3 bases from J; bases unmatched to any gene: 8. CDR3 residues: CASSAGRGGRYNEQFF. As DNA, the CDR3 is TGTGCCAGCAGCGCGGGGCGGGGGGGCCGCTACAATGAGCAGTTCTTC.

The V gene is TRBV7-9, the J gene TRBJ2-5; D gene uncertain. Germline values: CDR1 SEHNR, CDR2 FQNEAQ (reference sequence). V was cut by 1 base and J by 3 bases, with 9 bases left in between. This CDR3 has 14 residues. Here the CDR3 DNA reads TGTGCCAGCAGCTTAGTCTCAGGTGAAGAGACCCAGTACTTC. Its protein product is CASSLVSGEETQYF.

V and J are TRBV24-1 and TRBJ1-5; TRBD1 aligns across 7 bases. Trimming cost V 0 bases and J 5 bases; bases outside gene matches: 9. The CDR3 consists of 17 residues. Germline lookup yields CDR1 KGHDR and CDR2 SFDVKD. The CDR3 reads CATSDLVRQGVDQPQHF. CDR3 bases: TGTGCCACCAGTGATTTGGTCCGACAGGGAGTCGATCAGCCCCAGCATTTT.

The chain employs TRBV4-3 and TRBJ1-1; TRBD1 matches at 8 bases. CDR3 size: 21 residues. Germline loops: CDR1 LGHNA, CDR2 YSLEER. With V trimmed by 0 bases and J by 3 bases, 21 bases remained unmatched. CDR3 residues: CASSQESGQGRYGKRYTEAFF. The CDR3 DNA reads TGCGCCAGCAGCCAAGAAAGCGGACAGGGAAGATATGGGAAAAGATACACTGAAGCTTTCTTT.

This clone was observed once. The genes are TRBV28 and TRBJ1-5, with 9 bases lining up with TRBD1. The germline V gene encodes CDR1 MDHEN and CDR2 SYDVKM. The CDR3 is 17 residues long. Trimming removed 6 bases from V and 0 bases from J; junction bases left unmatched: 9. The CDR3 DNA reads TGTGCCAGCAGCCGGTTACAGGGACAGGGTAGCAATCAGCCCCAGCATTTT. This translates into CASSRLQGQGSNQPQHF.

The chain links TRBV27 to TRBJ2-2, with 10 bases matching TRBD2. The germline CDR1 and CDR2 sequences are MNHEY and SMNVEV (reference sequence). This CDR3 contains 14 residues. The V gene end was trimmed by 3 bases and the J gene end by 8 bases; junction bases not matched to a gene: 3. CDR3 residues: CASSLLAGVGELFF. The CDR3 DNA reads TGTGCCAGCAGTTTGCTAGCGGGAGTTGGGGAGCTGTTTTTT.

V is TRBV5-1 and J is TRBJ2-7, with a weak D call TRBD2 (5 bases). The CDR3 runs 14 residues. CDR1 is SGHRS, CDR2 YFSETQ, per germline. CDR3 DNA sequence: TGTGCCAGCAGCTTGAGCTACGGGGCCTACGAGCAGTACGTC. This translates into CASSLSYGAYEQYV.

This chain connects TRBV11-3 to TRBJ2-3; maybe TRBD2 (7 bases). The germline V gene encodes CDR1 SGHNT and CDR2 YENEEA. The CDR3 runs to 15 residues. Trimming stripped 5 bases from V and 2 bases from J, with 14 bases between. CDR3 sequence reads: CASSHGGGLTDTQYF. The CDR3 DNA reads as TGTGCCAGCAGCCATGGGGGGGGCCTCACAGATACGCAGTATTTT.

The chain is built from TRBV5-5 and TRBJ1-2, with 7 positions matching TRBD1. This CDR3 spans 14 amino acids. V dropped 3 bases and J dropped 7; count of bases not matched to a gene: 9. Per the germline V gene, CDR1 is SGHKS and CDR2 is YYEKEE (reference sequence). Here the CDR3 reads CASSSDRVSGGYTF. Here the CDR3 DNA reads TGTGCCAGCAGCTCCGACAGGGTCTCGGGTGGCTACACCTTC.

CDR3 DNA sequence: TGTGCCAGTAGTATGGCCCTACCAGGTATTAGCAATCAGCCCCAGCATTTT. Protein sequence: CASSMALPGISNQPQHF. The chain recombines TRBV19 with TRBJ1-5; unclear D gene. V lost 3 bases to trimming and J lost 0 bases, with 15 bases between them. The length of the CDR3 is 17 residues. Germline CDR1 is LNHDA and CDR2 is SQIVND (reference sequence).

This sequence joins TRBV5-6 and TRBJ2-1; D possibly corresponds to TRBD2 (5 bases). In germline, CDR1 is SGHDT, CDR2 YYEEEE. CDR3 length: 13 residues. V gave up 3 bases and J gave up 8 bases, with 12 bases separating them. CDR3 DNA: TGTGCCAGCAGCTCACTAGTTAGCCATGAGCAGTTCTTC. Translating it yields CASSSLVSHEQFF. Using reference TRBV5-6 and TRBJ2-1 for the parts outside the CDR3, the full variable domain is DAGVTQSPTHLIKTRGQQVTLRCSPKSGHDTVSWYQQALGQGPQFIFQYYEEEERQRGNFPDRFSGHQFPNYSSELNVNALLLGDSALYLCASSSLVSHEQFFGPGTRLTVL.

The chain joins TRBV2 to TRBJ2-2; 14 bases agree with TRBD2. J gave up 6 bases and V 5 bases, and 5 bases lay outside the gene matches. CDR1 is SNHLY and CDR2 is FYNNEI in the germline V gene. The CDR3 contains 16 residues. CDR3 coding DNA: TGTGCCAGCAGTCTCGGACTAGCGGGAGGAGCCGGGGAGCTGTTTTTT. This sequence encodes CASSLGLAGGAGELFF.

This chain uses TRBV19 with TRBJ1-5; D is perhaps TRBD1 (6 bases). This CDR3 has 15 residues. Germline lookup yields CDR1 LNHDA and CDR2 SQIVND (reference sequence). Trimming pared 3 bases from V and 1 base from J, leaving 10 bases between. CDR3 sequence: CASSIMDSSNQPQHF. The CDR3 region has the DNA TGTGCCAGTAGTATTATGGACAGCAGCAATCAGCCCCAGCATTTT.

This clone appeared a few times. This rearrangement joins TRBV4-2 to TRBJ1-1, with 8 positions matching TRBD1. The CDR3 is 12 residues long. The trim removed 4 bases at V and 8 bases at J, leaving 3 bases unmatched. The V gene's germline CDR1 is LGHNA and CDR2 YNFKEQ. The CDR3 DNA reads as TGTGCCAGCAGCCCTAGACAGGGGGAAGCTTTCTTT. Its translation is CASSPRQGEAFF.